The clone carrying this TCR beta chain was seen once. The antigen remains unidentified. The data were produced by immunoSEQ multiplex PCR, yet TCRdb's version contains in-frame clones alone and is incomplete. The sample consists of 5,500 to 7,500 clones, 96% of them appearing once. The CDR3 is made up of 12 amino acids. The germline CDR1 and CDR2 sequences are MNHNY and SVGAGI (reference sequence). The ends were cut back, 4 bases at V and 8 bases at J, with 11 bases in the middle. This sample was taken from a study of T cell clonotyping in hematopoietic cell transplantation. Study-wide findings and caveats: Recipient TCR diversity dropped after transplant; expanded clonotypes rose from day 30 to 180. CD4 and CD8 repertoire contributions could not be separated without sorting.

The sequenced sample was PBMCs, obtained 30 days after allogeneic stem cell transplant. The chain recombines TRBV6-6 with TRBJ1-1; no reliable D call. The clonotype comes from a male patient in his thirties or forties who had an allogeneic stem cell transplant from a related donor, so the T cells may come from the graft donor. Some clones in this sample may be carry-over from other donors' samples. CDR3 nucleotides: TGTGCCAGCAGTTTGACCGGCAACGAAGCTTTCTTT. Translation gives CASSLTGNEAFF.